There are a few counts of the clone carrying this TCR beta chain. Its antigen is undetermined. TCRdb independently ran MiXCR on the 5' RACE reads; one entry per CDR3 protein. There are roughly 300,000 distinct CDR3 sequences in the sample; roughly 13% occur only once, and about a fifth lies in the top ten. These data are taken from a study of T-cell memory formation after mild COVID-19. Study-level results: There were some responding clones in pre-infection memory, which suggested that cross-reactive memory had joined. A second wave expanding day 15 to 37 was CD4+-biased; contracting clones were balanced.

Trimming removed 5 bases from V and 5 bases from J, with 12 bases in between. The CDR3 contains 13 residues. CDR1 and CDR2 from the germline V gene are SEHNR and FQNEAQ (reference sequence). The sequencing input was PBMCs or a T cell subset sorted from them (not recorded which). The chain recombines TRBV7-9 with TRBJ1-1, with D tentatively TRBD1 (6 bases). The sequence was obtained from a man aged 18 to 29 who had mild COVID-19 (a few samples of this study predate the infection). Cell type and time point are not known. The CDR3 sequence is CASSVEGGTEAFF. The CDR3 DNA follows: TGTGCCAGCAGCGTCGAGGGGGGGACTGAAGCTTTCTTT.